This TCR beta chain was retrieved from a study of T cell repertoires in aging, cancer and after chemotherapy (dated by TCRdb to between 2018 and 2021). Broadly, across the study: The donors fell into six age groups ranging from 30 or younger to 70 or older, and each group had at least three individuals. The study profiled peripheral blood TCR beta repertoires from healthy donors and cancer patients to examine immunoaging and T cell reconstitution after chemotherapy. TCR repertoires from healthy donor controls were recorded over periods of several months to years and showed clear clonal overlap between repeated samplings. Alongside 95 to 100 healthy donors serving as a reference group, the cohort included roughly 220 cancer patients, of whom roughly 90 had hematological cancers and 124 had solid cancers. The complete dataset included some 10 million TCR reads.

Multiplex touch-down PCR with a mixed TRB-A/B primer pool was used to amplify rearranged TRB sequences covering the V, D and J segments. Illumina adapters and sample indices were attached to the amplicons through two consecutive PCR reactions run with Phusion HS II polymerase. Amplicons were gel-purified with the NucleoSpin Gel and PCR Clean-up kit, then checked with Qubit and an Agilent 2100 Bioanalyzer. Libraries were sequenced on an Illumina MiSeq using 600-cycle, single-indexed, paired-end runs. The authors' pipeline ran thus. TRB sequences were processed with MiXCR versions 2.12 and 3.0.5. A clone was defined as each unique CDR3 nucleotide sequence, and only productive sequences supported by at least two reads were kept. The repertoire metrics were Shannon diversity, evenness, clonality (defined as one minus evenness), and alpha-parameterized diversity profiles covering alpha 0 to 5. The IGoR algorithm was used to calculate generation probabilities for clones in the paired samples taken before and after chemotherapy. In TCRdb, the public reads were trimmed at Q25 with fastp and aligned with MiXCR, with productive beta chains retained. Rows matching on CDR3 protein sequence are summarized as one entry with the most common DNA and genes. The V and J calls shown here were made by TCRdb, not taken from the authors' results. This sample holds about 12,000 distinct CDR3 sequences; 21% were observed only once. The ten most abundant clones make up around 6% of the sample.

As to this clonotype: This clone's antigen is unknown. No per-base quality is available; no much larger clone lies one base away.

V is cut by 5 bases and J by 0 bases, and the space between the germline ends is 18 bases. CDR1 and CDR2 (SGHTA, FQGNSA) derive from the germline V gene. Spanning cysteine to phenylalanine, the CDR3 consists of 17 amino acids. Only the CDR3 portion is preserved as DNA: 51 bases, with reading frame beginning at the first base. Genomic DNA extracted from peripheral blood, rather than sorted cells or RNA, was used as the source for amplification of TCR beta rearrangements. General conclusions and limits of the study: Significantly lower blood TCR diversity and higher clonality were observed in untreated patients with hematological or solid cancers than in age-matched healthy donors. According to the authors, the repertoire data do not allow conclusions to be drawn about immunological memory after chemotherapy. Median generation probability increased over the chemotherapy interval in both cancer cohorts, suggesting repertoire reconstitution through rebound thymic output. In healthy donors, the drop in TCR diversity with age came mainly from a loss of richness, whereas in cancer patients a loss of evenness also played a part.

The chain is made from TRBV7-2 and TRBJ2-3; the D region may be TRBD1 or TRBD2, each matching 5 bases equally. The sequenced material came from blood. This TCR derives from a human donor in good health. DNA sequence: TGTGCCAGCAGCCCTCCAGGGACCCTACTTAGCACAGATACGCAGTATTTT. This sequence encodes CASSPPGTLLSTDTQYF.